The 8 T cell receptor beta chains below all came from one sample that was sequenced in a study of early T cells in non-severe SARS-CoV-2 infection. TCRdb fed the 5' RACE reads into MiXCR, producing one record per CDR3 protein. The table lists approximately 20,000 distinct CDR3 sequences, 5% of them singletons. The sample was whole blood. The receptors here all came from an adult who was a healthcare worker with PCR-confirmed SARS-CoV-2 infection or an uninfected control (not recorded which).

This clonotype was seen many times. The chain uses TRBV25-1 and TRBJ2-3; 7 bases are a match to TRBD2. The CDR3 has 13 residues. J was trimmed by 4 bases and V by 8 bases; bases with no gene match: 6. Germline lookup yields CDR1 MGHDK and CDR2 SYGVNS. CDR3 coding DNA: TGTGCCAGCGTCGGGGGGAGGCCAGATACGCAGTATTTT. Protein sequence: CASVGGRPDTQYF.

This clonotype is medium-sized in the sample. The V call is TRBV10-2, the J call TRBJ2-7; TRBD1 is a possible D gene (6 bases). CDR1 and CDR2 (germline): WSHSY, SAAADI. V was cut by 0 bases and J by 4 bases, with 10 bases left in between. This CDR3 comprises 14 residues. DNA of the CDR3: TGCGCCAGCAGTGAGTCATGGGGGCCATACGAGCAGTACTTC. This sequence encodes CASSESWGPYEQYF.

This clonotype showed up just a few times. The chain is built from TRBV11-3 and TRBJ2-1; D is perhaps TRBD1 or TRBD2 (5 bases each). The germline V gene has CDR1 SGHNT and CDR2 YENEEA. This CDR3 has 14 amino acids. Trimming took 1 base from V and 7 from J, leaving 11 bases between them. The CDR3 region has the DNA TGTGCCAGCAGCTTAGGGGGGATCTGGAATGAGCAGTTCTTC. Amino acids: CASSLGGIWNEQFF.

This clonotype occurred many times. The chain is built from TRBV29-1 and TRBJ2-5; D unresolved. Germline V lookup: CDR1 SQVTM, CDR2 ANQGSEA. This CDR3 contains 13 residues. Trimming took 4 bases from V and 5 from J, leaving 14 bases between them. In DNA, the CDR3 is TGCAGCGTTGTGGTAGTATCGGCGGAGACCCAGTACTTC. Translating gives CSVVVVSAETQYF.

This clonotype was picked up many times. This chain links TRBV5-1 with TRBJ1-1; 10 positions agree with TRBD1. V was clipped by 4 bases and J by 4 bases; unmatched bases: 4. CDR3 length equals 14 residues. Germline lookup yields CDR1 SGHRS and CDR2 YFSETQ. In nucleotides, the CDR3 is TGCGCCAGCAGCCCGACAGGGGGCACCACTGAAGCTTTCTTT. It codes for CASSPTGGTTEAFF.

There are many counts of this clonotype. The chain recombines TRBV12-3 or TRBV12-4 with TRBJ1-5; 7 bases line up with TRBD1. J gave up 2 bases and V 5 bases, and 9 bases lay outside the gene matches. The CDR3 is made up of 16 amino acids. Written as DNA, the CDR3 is TGTGCCAGCAGTGGGAGGGGGCAGAACGGCAATCAGCCCCAGCATTTT. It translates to CASSGRGQNGNQPQHF.

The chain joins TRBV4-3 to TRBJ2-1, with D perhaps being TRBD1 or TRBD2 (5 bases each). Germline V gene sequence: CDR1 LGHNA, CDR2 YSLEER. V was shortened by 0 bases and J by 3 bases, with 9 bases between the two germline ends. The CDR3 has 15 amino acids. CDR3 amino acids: CASSQDWDHYNEQFF. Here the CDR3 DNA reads TGCGCCAGCAGCCAAGATTGGGACCACTACAATGAGCAGTTCTTC.

The CDR3 protein is CASSFQDIWGNTEAFF. In DNA form, the CDR3 reads TGTGCCAGCAGTTTTCAGGACATCTGGGGCAACACTGAAGCTTTCTTT. The chain links TRBV6-6 to TRBJ1-1; D may be TRBD1 (5 bases). V dropped 4 bases and J dropped 2 bases, with 17 bases sitting between them. Germline assignment: CDR1 MNHNY and CDR2 SVGAGI (reference sequence). This CDR3 has 16 residues.